The next 12 T cell receptor beta chains were all read from a single sample in a study of identifying expanded T cells in peripheral blood. The table came from immunoSEQ multiplex PCR; TCRdb's copy has only in-frame clones and leaves some out. This repertoire shows under 70,000 clones, around 87% found once; its top ten account for just over 4.5%. Sample: blood. These receptors were taken from a person between 18 and 69 years old in good health.

The chain recombines TRBV6-5 with TRBJ2-1; the D gene is possibly TRBD1 (6 bases). Germline V CDR1 and CDR2: MNHEY, SVGAGI. V was cut by 6 bases and J by 1 base, with 10 bases left in between. CDR3 length: 14 amino acids. The CDR3 loop is CASRRTESYNEQFF. The CDR3 nucleotides are TGTGCCAGCAGGAGGACAGAATCCTACAATGAGCAGTTCTTC.

This sequence joins TRBV30 and TRBJ1-3; the D gene is possibly TRBD1 (6 bases). Germline V gene data show CDR1 as GTSNPN and CDR2 as SVGIG (reference sequence). The CDR3 extends over 14 amino acids. Trimming pared 3 bases from V and 2 bases from J, leaving 11 bases between. CDR3 residues: CAWRQGITGNTIYF. CDR3 in DNA: TGTGCCTGGAGGCAGGGGATCACTGGAAACACCATATATTTT.

The V and J genes are TRBV7-9 and TRBJ2-3; D is unclear. From germline, CDR1 is SEHNR and CDR2 FQNEAQ (reference sequence). Trimming pared 5 bases from V and 3 bases from J, leaving 12 bases between. The CDR3 consists of 14 residues. The chain's CDR3 is CASSNQRWTDTQYF. CDR3 coding DNA: TGTGCCAGCAGCAACCAAAGATGGACAGATACGCAGTATTTT.

This chain uses TRBV6-6 with TRBJ1-6, with a weak D call TRBD1 (5 bases). Trimming cost V 6 bases and J 7 bases, with 16 bases left between them. This CDR3 has 15 amino acids. Germline assignment: CDR1 MNHNY and CDR2 SVGAGI (reference sequence). The CDR3 DNA reads as TGTGCCAGCAGCGGGACTGTCGGATCCAATTCACCCCTCCACTTT. Amino acids: CASSGTVGSNSPLHF.

The genes are TRBV20-1 and TRBJ1-1, with unresolved D. Germline CDR1 reads DFQATT; CDR2 reads SNEGSKA (reference sequence). CDR3 size: 11 residues. The CDR3 nucleotides read TGCGGAGTTCTCGGGAACACTGAAGCTTTCTTT. As protein: CGVLGNTEAFF.

As to this clone: An end of the junction does not agree with germline; a read error may underlie this. The chain combines TRBV29-1 with TRBJ2-7; 12 bases map to TRBD2. Germline V gene data show CDR1 as SQVTM and CDR2 as ANQGSEA. The CDR3 consists of 13 residues. The CDR3 spells CSVVGTSGYEQHF. The DNA for the CDR3 is TGCAGCGTTGTCGGGACTAGCGGGTACGAGCAGCACTTC.

This sequence joins TRBV10-3 and TRBJ2-3; 7 nucleotides match TRBD2. This CDR3 comprises 16 residues. With 2 bases clipped from V and 4 bases from J, the junction kept 9 bases outside the gene matches. Germline V CDR1 and CDR2: ENHRY, SYGVKD. The DNA of the CDR3 is TGTGCCATCAGTGAGGATTACGGCGGGAGCGCAGATACGCAGTATTTT. Translated: CAISEDYGGSADTQYF.

The chain carries TRBV19 and TRBJ1-2; TRBD1 matches at 7 bases. The J segment lost 11 bases and the V segment lost 6 bases, leaving 6 bases of the junction unmatched. CDR1 and CDR2 (germline): LNHDA, SQIVND (reference sequence). This CDR3 contains 11 residues. The CDR3: CASSRGQVYTF. The CDR3 region has the DNA TGTGCCAGTAGCCGTGGACAGGTGTACACCTTC.

The sample holds one count of this clone. The gene calls are TRBV18 and TRBJ2-5, with 10 bases aligning to TRBD1. The CDR3 has 16 residues. The junction had 8 bases not matched to a gene; V was cut back by 0 bases and J by 7 bases. CDR1 is KGHSH and CDR2 is LQKENI in the germline V gene. The DNA for the CDR3 is TGTGCCAGCTCACCACCGGGACAGGGGCCCCAATGGACCCAGTACTTC. Its protein product is CASSPPGQGPQWTQYF. The entire variable domain, with the rest obtained from reference TRBV18 and TRBJ2-5, is as follows: NAGVMQNPRHLVRRRGQEARLRCSPMKGHSHVYWYRQLPEEGLKFMVYLQKENIIDESGMPKERFSAEFPKEGPSILRIQQVVRGDSAAYFCASSPPGQGPQWTQYFGPGTRLLVL.

The chain recombines TRBV4-1 with TRBJ2-5, with 11 bases fitting TRBD2. V lost 6 bases, J lost 1 base, and 7 bases stayed unmatched. Germline CDR1 MGHRA, CDR2 YSYEKL. This CDR3 has 16 amino acids. CDR3: CASSSPTSGVQETQYF. The CDR3 DNA sequence: TGCGCCAGCAGTTCACCGACTAGCGGGGTCCAAGAGACCCAGTACTTC.

The rearrangement joins TRBV6-1 to TRBJ1-4; possible D gene TRBD1, 5 bases. V dropped 7 bases and J dropped 8 bases, with 17 bases sitting between them. This CDR3 contains 14 residues. Germline V CDR1 and CDR2: MNHNS, SASEGT. DNA of the CDR3: TGTGCCAGCACCCCACCGGGGGGGACCGAAAAACTGTTTTTT. Protein product: CASTPPGGTEKLFF.

The chain combines TRBV15 with TRBJ2-1; TRBD2 agrees at 11 bases. CDR3 length: 16 amino acids. The V and J ends lost 1 base and 7 bases, in that order; junction bases with no gene match: 6. Germline V gives CDR1 LNHNV, CDR2 YYDKDF (reference sequence). The CDR3 DNA is TGTGCCACCAGCAGAGTTAGTAGACTAGCGGGAAATGAGCAGTTCTTC. It encodes CATSRVSRLAGNEQFF.